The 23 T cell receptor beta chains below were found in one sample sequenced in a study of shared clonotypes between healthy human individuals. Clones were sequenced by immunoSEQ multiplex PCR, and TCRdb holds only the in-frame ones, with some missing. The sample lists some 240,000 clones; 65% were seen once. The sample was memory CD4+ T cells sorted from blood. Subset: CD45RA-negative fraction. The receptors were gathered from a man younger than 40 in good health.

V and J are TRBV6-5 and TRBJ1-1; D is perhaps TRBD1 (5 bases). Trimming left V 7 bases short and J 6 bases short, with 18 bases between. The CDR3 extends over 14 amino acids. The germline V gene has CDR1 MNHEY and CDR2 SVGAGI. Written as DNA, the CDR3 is TGTGCCAGCAAACCCTCATTGGGGCGGCCTGAAGCTTTCTTT. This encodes CASKPSLGRPEAFF.

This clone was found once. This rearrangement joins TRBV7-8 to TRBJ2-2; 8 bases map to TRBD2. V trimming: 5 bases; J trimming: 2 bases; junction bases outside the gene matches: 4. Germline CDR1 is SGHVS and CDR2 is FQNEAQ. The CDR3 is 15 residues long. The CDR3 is CASSTGGFNTGELFF. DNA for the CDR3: TGTGCCAGCAGCACGGGGGGGTTTAACACCGGGGAGCTGTTTTTT.

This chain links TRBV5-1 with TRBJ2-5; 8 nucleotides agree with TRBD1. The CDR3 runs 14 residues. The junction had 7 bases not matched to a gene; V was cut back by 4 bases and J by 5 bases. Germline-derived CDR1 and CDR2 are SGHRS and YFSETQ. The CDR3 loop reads CASSPTGDRETQYF. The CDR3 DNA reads TGCGCCAGCAGCCCAACAGGGGACAGGGAGACCCAGTACTTC.

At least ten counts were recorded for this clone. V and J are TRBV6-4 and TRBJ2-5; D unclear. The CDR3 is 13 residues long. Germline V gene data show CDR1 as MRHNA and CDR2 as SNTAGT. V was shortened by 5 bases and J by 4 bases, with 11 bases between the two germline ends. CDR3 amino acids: CASSSYPGETQYF. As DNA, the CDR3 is TGTGCCAGCAGTTCCTATCCTGGAGAGACCCAGTACTTC.

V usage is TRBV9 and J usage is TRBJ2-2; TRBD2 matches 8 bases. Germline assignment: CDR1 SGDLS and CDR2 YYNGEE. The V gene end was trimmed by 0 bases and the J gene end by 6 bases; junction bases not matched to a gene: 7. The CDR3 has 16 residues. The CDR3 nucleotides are TGTGCCAGCAGCGTAGATCCCGGGAGGGCCTCCGGGGAGCTGTTTTTT. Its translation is CASSVDPGRASGELFF.

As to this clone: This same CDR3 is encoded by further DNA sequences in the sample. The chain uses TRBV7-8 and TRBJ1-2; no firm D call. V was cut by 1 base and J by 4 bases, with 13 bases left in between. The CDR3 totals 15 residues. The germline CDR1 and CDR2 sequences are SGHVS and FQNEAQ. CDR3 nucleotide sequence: TGTGCCAGCAGCTTAGGGACCGCGAGCGGCTATGGCTACACCTTC. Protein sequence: CASSLGTASGYGYTF.

CDR3 in amino acids: CASSLVVVTRQGAGETQYF. The CDR3 DNA follows: TGTGCCAGCAGCTTAGTGGTAGTGACAAGACAGGGGGCGGGAGAGACCCAGTACTTC. The gene calls are TRBV11-2 and TRBJ2-5; TRBD1 aligns across 10 bases. Per the germline V gene, CDR1 is SGHAT and CDR2 is FQNNGV. V lost 1 base to trimming and J lost 4 bases; unmatched junction nucleotides: 15. This CDR3 has 19 residues.

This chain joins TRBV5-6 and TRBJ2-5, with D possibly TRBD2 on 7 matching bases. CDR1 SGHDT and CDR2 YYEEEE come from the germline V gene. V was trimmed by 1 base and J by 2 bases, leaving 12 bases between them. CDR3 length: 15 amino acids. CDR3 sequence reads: CASSLFRGGQETQYF. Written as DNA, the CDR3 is TGTGCCAGCAGCTTGTTCAGGGGAGGGCAAGAGACCCAGTACTTC.

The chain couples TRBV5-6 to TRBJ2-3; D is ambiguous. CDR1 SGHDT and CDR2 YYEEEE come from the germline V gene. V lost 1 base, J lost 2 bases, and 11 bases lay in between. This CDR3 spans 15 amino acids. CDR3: CASSLRPTATDTQYF. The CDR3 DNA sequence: TGTGCCAGCAGCTTGCGTCCAACGGCCACAGATACGCAGTATTTT. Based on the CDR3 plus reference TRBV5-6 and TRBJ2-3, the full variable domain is DAGVTQSPTHLIKTRGQQVTLRCSPKSGHDTVSWYQQALGQGPQFIFQYYEEEERQRGNFPDRFSGHQFPNYSSELNVNALLLGDSALYLCASSLRPTATDTQYFGPGTRLTVL.

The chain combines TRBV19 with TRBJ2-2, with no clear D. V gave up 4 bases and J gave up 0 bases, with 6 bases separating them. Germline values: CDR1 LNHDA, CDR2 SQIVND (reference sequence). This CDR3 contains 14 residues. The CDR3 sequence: CASSTRTNTGELFF. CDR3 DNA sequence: TGTGCCAGTAGTACAAGGACGAACACCGGGGAGCTGTTTTTT.

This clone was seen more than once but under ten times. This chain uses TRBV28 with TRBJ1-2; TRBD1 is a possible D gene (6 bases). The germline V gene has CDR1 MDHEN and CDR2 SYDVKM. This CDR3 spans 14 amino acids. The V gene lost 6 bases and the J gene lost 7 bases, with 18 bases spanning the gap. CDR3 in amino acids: CASSWGHGEVGYTF. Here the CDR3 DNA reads TGTGCCAGCAGCTGGGGACATGGGGAGGTTGGCTACACCTTC.

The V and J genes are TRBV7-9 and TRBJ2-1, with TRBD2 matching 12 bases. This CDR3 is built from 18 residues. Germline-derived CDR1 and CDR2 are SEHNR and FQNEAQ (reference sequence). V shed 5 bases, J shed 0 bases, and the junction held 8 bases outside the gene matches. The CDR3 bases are TGTGCCAGCAGCCGAGGACTAGCGGGGCTAGGCTCCTACAATGAGCAGTTCTTC. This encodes CASSRGLAGLGSYNEQFF.

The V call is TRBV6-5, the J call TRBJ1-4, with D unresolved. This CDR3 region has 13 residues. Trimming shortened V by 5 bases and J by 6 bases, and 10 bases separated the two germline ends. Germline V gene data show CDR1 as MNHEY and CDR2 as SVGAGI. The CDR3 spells CASSPGVDEKLFF. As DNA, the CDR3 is TGTGCCAGCAGTCCCGGGGTGGATGAAAAACTGTTTTTT.

The DNA for the CDR3 is TGTGCCACCAGGGGTACCTACAATGAGCAGTTCTTC. Translating it yields CATRGTYNEQFF. This rearrangement joins TRBV6-5 to TRBJ2-1; a possible D gene is TRBD1 (6 bases). V was cut by 10 bases and J by 2 bases, with 9 bases left in between. Germline CDR1 is MNHEY and CDR2 is SVGAGI. The CDR3 is 12 residues long.

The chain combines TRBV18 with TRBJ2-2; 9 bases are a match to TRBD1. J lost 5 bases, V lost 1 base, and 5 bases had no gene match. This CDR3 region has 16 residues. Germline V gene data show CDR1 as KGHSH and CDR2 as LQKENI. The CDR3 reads CASSPLQGQGTGELFF. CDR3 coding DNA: TGTGCCAGCTCACCACTTCAGGGACAGGGTACCGGGGAGCTGTTTTTT.

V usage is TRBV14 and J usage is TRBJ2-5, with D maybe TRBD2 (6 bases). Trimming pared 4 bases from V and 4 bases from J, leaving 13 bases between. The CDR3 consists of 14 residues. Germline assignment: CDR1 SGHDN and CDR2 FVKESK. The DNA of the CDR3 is TGTGCCAGCAGCCCTAACCGGGGGTTAGAGACCCAGTACTTC. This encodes CASSPNRGLETQYF.

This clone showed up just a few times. CDR3 nucleotide sequence: TGTGCCAGCTCTTCAGGGGGCGACTATGGCTACACCTTC. Translated, it gives CASSSGGDYGYTF. The chain links TRBV18 to TRBJ1-2; 8 bases match TRBD1. J gave up 3 bases and V 6 bases, and 3 bases lay outside the gene matches. The CDR3 totals 13 residues. Germline CDR1 KGHSH, CDR2 LQKENI.

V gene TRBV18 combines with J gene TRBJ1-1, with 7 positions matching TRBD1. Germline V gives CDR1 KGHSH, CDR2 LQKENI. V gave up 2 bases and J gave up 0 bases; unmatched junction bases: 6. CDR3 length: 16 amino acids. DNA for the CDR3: TGTGCCAGCTCACCAAAGGTAGGGACAGTGAACACTGAAGCTTTCTTT. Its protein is CASSPKVGTVNTEAFF.

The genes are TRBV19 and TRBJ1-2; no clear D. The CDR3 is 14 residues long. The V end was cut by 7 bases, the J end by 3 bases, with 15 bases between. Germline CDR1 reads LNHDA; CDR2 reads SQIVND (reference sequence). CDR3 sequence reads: CASKTGSFDYGYTF. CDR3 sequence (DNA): TGTGCCAGTAAAACCGGGAGTTTCGACTATGGCTACACCTTC.

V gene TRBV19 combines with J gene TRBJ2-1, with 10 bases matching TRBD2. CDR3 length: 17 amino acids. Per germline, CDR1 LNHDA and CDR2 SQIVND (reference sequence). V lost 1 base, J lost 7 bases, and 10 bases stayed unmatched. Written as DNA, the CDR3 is TGTGCCAGTAGTATAGGGGCTAGCGGGAGTTTTGCGAATGAGCAGTTCTTC. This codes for CASSIGASGSFANEQFF.

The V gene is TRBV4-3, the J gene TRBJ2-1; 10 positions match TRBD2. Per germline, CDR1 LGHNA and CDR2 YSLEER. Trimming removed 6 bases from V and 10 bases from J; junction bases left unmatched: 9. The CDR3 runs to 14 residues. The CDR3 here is CASREAGGSGEQFF. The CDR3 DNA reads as TGCGCCAGCAGAGAAGCGGGAGGGTCTGGCGAGCAGTTCTTC.

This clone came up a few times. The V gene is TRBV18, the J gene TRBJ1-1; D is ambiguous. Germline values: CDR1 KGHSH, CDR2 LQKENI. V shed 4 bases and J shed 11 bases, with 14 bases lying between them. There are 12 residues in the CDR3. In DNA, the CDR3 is TGTGCCAGCTCACGGGATTCGGTTGAGGCTTTCTTT. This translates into CASSRDSVEAFF.

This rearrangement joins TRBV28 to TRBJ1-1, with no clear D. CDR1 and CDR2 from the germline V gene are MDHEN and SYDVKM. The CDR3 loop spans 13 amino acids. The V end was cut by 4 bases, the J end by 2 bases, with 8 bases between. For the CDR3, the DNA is TGTGCCAGCAGTTCTGGGGTAAACACTGAAGCTTTCTTT. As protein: CASSSGVNTEAFF.